The entry below describes one T cell receptor beta chain. The target antigen is unknown. Germline-derived CDR1 and CDR2 are SSHAT and FNYEAQ (reference sequence). Trimming left V 5 bases short and J 2 bases short, with 14 bases between. There are 15 residues in the CDR3. The sample comes from a study of cytomegalovirus exposure and HLA in healthy donors. Regarding the study as a whole: Available immune exposure information was restricted to CMV serostatus only. Using the classifier, cytomegalovirus status was reportedly diagnosed with high specificity and sensitivity. Later findings reportedly placed an Asian-associated ancestry cluster below the roughly 700-donor mean for N-insertions.

The PCR contained 60 Vbeta and 13 Jbeta primers. TCRdb keeps only in-frame clones here, not all; method: immunoSEQ multiplex PCR. The table has fewer than 150,000 clones, roughly 85% seen once. This clonotype originated in a man between 40 and 49 years old in good health and CMV-seropositive. The genes are TRBV7-7 and TRBJ2-3, with a weak D call TRBD1 (6 bases). Source material: PBMCs. The CDR3 nucleotides read TGTGCCAGCAGCCTGGGACACCGCTTCACAGATACGCAGTATTTT. Protein sequence: CASSLGHRFTDTQYF.